This T cell receptor beta chain was identified during a study of immune characterization of retroperitoneal liposarcoma. In its sample, this clonotype was seen many times. Via MiXCR, TCRdb re-called the PCR reads, giving one row per CDR3 protein. The sample has 9,500 to 13,000 distinct CDR3 sequences; 27% are singletons. The length of the CDR3 is 14 residues. Germline V gene sequence: CDR1 MNHNY, CDR2 SVGAGI (reference sequence). V lost 2 bases to trimming and J lost 0 bases, with 8 bases between them. This TCR was sampled from a female donor with retroperitoneal liposarcoma. Material for sequencing was tumor tissue. The chain combines TRBV6-6 with TRBJ2-7; D is unresolved. The CDR3 protein is CASSYLWSSYEQYF. DNA of the CDR3: TGTGCCAGCAGTTACCTGTGGAGCTCCTACGAGCAGTACTTC.